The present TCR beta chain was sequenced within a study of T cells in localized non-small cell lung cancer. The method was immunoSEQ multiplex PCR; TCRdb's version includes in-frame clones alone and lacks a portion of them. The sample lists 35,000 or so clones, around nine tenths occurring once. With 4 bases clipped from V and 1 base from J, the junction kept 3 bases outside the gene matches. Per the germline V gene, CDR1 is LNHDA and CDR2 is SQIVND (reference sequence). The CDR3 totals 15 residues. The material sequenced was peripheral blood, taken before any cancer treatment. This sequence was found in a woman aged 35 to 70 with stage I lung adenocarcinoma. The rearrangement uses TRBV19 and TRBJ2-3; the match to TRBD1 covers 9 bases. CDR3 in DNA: TGTGCCAGTAGTACGGGACAGGGACGCACAGATACGCAGTATTTT. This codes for CASSTGQGRTDTQYF. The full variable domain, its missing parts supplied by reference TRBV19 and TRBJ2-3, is DGGITQSPKYLFRKEGQNVTLSCEQNLNHDAMYWYRQDPGQGLRLIYYSQIVNDFQKGDIAEGYSVSREKKESFPLTVTSAQKNPTAFYLCASSTGQGRTDTQYFGPGTRLTVL.